This passage covers 20 T cell receptor beta chains from one sample sequenced in a study of blood T cell repertoires in COVID-19. Libraries were prepared by immunoSEQ multiplex PCR; TCRdb keeps only in-frame clonotypes and omits some of them. Found here are approximately 180,000 clones, 81% of them singletons; the top ten hold 12%. Sequenced: peripheral blood. The source of these receptors is a woman older than 75 with COVID-19, enrolled during active disease.

This sequence joins TRBV27 and TRBJ2-7; possibly TRBD2 for D (6 bases). The CDR3 is 17 residues long. Per germline, CDR1 MNHEY and CDR2 SMNVEV (reference sequence). V lost 0 bases, J lost 2 bases, and 17 bases lay in between. CDR3 residues: CASSLSSLAPPPYEQYF. In nucleotides, the CDR3 is TGTGCCAGCAGTTTATCGAGCCTAGCGCCACCCCCCTACGAGCAGTACTTC.

Details on this clone: One end of the junction fails to match germline, which may point to a read error. The chain carries TRBV7-2 and TRBJ1-1, with D unresolved. The germline V gene encodes CDR1 SGHTA and CDR2 FQGNSA. There are 15 residues in the CDR3. The CDR3 DNA reads as TGTGCCAGCAGATTAGGTTCAGGAATGAACACTGAAGCTTTCTTT. Translating it yields CASRLGSGMNTEAFF.

This clone has only a few counts. The chain is built from TRBV7-9 and TRBJ1-2; TRBD1 aligns across 10 bases. CDR1 is SEHNR and CDR2 is FQNEAQ in the germline V gene (reference sequence). V was pared by 3 bases and J by 2 bases, with 3 bases of the junction left unmatched. The CDR3 consists of 15 residues. The CDR3: CASSLDRGFNYGYTF. The CDR3 bases are TGTGCCAGCAGCTTGGACAGGGGGTTCAACTATGGCTACACCTTC.

The CDR3 region has the DNA TGTGCCAGCAGCTTAGCCGAGTCCTACGAGCAGTACTTC. This encodes CASSLAESYEQYF. The chain has TRBV11-3 and TRBJ2-7; no reliable D call. The germline CDR1 and CDR2 sequences are SGHNT and YENEEA. Trimming left V 1 base short and J 1 base short, with 5 bases between. The CDR3 extends over 13 amino acids.

The CDR3 region is CSVREIEAFF. The CDR3 nucleotides read TGCAGCGTTCGGGAGATTGAAGCTTTCTTT. V and J are TRBV29-1 and TRBJ1-1; no clear D gene. There are 10 residues in the CDR3. Trimming removed 5 bases from V and 7 bases from J, with 8 bases in between. Germline CDR1 and CDR2: SQVTM and ANQGSEA.

The count of this clone is one. This sequence joins TRBV5-6 and TRBJ2-1, with D possibly TRBD2 on 7 matching bases. The germline V and J ends were trimmed by 0 bases and 7 bases, with 14 bases remaining between them. The CDR3 totals 15 residues. Germline V gene data show CDR1 as SGHDT and CDR2 as YYEEEE. In nucleotides, the CDR3 is TGTGCCAGCAGCTTGGCTGGGGGGGCGGGAAATGAGCAGTTCTTC. It specifies CASSLAGGAGNEQFF.

This chain links TRBV13 with TRBJ1-2, with no clear D. V was cut by 2 bases and J by 7 bases, with 11 bases left in between. The germline V gene has CDR1 PRHDT and CDR2 FYEKMQ (reference sequence). The CDR3 contains 13 residues. CDR3 bases: TGTGCCAGCAGCTTACAGGCTCTTTCTGGCTACACCTTC. Translated: CASSLQALSGYTF.

This clone has just one count. This chain joins TRBV5-1 and TRBJ2-1; D is possibly TRBD1 (6 bases). V was pared by 7 bases and J by 6 bases, with 17 bases between. Germline V gives CDR1 SGHRS, CDR2 YFSETQ. The CDR3 consists of 14 residues. CDR3 protein: CASQTGRGGNEQFF. Written as DNA, the CDR3 is TGCGCCAGCCAAACAGGGCGTGGGGGCAATGAGCAGTTCTTC.

The chain carries TRBV18 and TRBJ1-4; tentative D call: TRBD1 (6 bases). The CDR3 totals 14 residues. Deletions cut 3 bases from V and 5 bases from J, with 10 bases between. Germline V gene sequence: CDR1 KGHSH, CDR2 LQKENI. Written as DNA, the CDR3 is TGTGCCAGCTCACCCGGACAGCGGAATGAAAAACTGTTTTTT. Its translation is CASSPGQRNEKLFF.

The V and J genes are TRBV12-3 or TRBV12-4 and TRBJ2-2; 7 bases fit TRBD1. V gave up 5 bases and J gave up 10 bases; unmatched junction bases: 7. The CDR3 consists of 13 residues. The CDR3, as DNA: TGTGCCAGCAGTACCAGGGGGTATGTGGAGCTGTTTTTT. It encodes CASSTRGYVELFF.

The chain is built from TRBV12-3 or TRBV12-4 and TRBJ2-1; possibly TRBD1 for D (6 bases). The CDR3 is 13 amino acids. V was shortened by 3 bases and J by 8 bases, with 11 bases between the two germline ends. The CDR3: CASSLVGGHEQFF. The CDR3 DNA is TGTGCCAGCAGTTTGGTAGGGGGTCATGAGCAGTTCTTC.

The chain couples TRBV28 to TRBJ2-1; TRBD1 matches 9 bases. V shed 3 bases, J shed 4 bases, and the junction held 4 bases outside the gene matches. Looked up from germline, CDR1 is MDHEN and CDR2 is SYDVKM. The CDR3 spans 15 residues. The CDR3 DNA reads as TGTGCCAGCAGTTTCGGGACAGGGAGTTACAATGAGCAGTTCTTC. It is translated as CASSFGTGSYNEQFF.

The chain links TRBV28 to TRBJ2-5; maybe TRBD2 (5 bases). Per germline, CDR1 MDHEN and CDR2 SYDVKM. This CDR3 region has 13 residues. The germline V and J ends were trimmed by 7 bases and 4 bases, with 13 bases remaining between them. Here the CDR3 DNA reads TGTGCCAGCACAGGAGGCGTGGCAGAGACCCAGTACTTC. This sequence encodes CASTGGVAETQYF.

The chain recombines TRBV27 with TRBJ2-7; a possible D gene is TRBD2 (5 bases). Per germline, CDR1 MNHEY and CDR2 SMNVEV (reference sequence). The CDR3 extends over 14 amino acids. Trimming shortened V by 6 bases and J by 3 bases, and 15 bases separated the two germline ends. CDR3 sequence: CASRGGEFHYEQYF. CDR3 sequence (DNA): TGTGCCAGCAGGGGTGGGGAGTTCCACTACGAGCAGTACTTC.

The V and J genes are TRBV3-1 (or the pseudogene TRBV3-2) and TRBJ2-1; tentatively, D is TRBD1 (6 bases). The germline gives CDR1 LGHDT, CDR2 YNNKEL (reference sequence). CDR3 size: 16 residues. With 7 bases removed from V and 2 bases from J, the gap between germline ends came to 18 bases. The CDR3: CASTFNRAAAYNEQFF. The CDR3 coding sequence is TGTGCCAGCACTTTTAACAGGGCGGCTGCCTACAATGAGCAGTTCTTC.

This clone has just a few counts. The rearrangement joins TRBV2 to TRBJ1-4; 7 nucleotides match TRBD1. Germline V gene data show CDR1 as SNHLY and CDR2 as FYNNEI. The CDR3 runs to 14 residues. The ends lost 3 bases at V and 7 bases at J; junction bases unmatched: 5. CDR3: CASSDGTVREKLFF. The DNA of the CDR3 is TGTGCCAGCAGTGACGGGACAGTGCGTGAAAAACTGTTTTTT.

The rearrangement uses TRBV4-3 and TRBJ1-2; D uncertain. Germline V gene sequence: CDR1 LGHNA, CDR2 YSLEER. The CDR3 is 15 amino acids. V gave up 3 bases and J gave up 4 bases, with 15 bases separating them. CDR3 amino acids: CASSQRIEGAYGYTF. Written as DNA, the CDR3 is TGCGCCAGCAGCCAGAGGATTGAGGGCGCCTATGGCTACACCTTC.

The chain combines TRBV19 with TRBJ1-6; no reliable D call. Germline assignment: CDR1 LNHDA and CDR2 SQIVND (reference sequence). This CDR3 spans 17 amino acids. V lost 6 bases and J lost 0, with 15 bases in between. This chain's CDR3 is CASRQDPSSSYNSPLHF. CDR3 coding DNA: TGTGCCAGTAGGCAGGATCCGTCAAGCTCCTATAATTCACCCCTCCACTTT.

The chain has TRBV7-8 and TRBJ1-1, with a weak D call TRBD1 (6 bases). The CDR3 is 15 residues long. V dropped 4 bases and J dropped 0 bases, with 12 bases sitting between them. Germline loops: CDR1 SGHVS, CDR2 FQNEAQ. CDR3 sequence (DNA): TGTGCCAGCAGCTGGGGGCCGTCTATGAACACTGAAGCTTTCTTT. Translated, it gives CASSWGPSMNTEAFF.

This chain joins TRBV5-4 and TRBJ1-4; TRBD1 agrees at 8 bases. The trim removed 0 bases at V and 8 bases at J, leaving 6 bases unmatched. CDR3 size: 15 residues. Germline V gene data show CDR1 as SGHNT and CDR2 as YYREEE (reference sequence). The CDR3 DNA follows: TGTGCCAGCAGCTTGGTCCAGGGGGCGCGAGAAAAACTGTTTTTT. Translation: CASSLVQGAREKLFF. Together with reference TRBV5-4 and TRBJ1-4, the CDR3 gives the full variable domain: ETGVTQSPTHLIKTRGQQVTLRCSSQSGHNTVSWYQQALGQGPQFIFQYYREEENGRGNFPPRFSGLQFPNYSSELNVNALELDDSALYLCASSLVQGAREKLFFGSGTQLSVL.